The present T cell receptor (beta chain) was sequenced within a study of cytomegalovirus exposure and HLA in healthy donors. The wider study: An analysis done earlier identified roughly 120 million unique TCR beta sequences from about 180 million T cells. Study findings and constraints: Presence/absence analyses assumed roughly uniform sequencing depth across donors, which may not hold.

The CDR3 has 14 amino acids. Trimming pared 5 bases from V and 0 bases from J, leaving 7 bases between. Per germline, CDR1 WSHSY and CDR2 SAAADI. The study ran its PCR with 60 Vbeta and 13 Jbeta primers. The data were produced by immunoSEQ multiplex PCR, yet TCRdb's version contains in-frame clones alone and is incomplete. The table records 180,000 or so clones, roughly 77% of them present only once. With regard to this clone: Its target is not known.

The chain uses TRBV10-2 and TRBJ2-2; tentatively, D is TRBD1 (5 bases). Sequencing was performed on PBMCs. This clonotype was obtained from a woman aged 40 to 55 in good health and CMV-seropositive. The CDR3 is CASSSTANTGELFF. For the CDR3, the DNA is TGCGCCAGCAGTTCGACAGCGAACACCGGGGAGCTGTTTTTT.